Listed here are 24 T cell receptor beta chains from one sample, sequenced in a study of blood T cell repertoires in COVID-19. The data were produced by immunoSEQ multiplex PCR, yet TCRdb's version contains in-frame clones alone and is incomplete. Found here are roughly 410,000 clones, roughly nine tenths of them singletons; the top ten hold about 1.2%. The sample taken for sequencing was peripheral blood. The receptors derive from a man aged 35 to 55 with acute or convalescent COVID-19.

This chain joins TRBV7-2 and TRBJ1-2; no clear D gene. V was pared by 1 base and J by 0 bases, with 12 bases between. This CDR3 spans 16 amino acids. CDR1 SGHTA and CDR2 FQGNSA come from the germline V gene. CDR3 amino acids: CASSLESQHPNYGYTF. The CDR3 DNA is TGTGCCAGCAGCTTAGAATCACAGCATCCTAACTATGGCTACACCTTC.

Here the CDR3 reads CASSFGGDGYTF. CDR3 nucleotides: TGTGCCAGCAGTTTTGGAGGGGATGGCTACACCTTC. The gene calls are TRBV28 and TRBJ1-2, with D possibly matching TRBD1 (5 bases). The germline V gene has CDR1 MDHEN and CDR2 SYDVKM. CDR3 length equals 12 residues. The V gene lost 3 bases and the J gene lost 6 bases, with 8 bases spanning the gap.

This chain connects TRBV5-6 to TRBJ2-7, with 7 bases aligning to TRBD1. The J segment lost 8 bases and the V segment lost 4 bases, leaving 18 bases of the junction unmatched. Germline V gene lookup returns CDR1 SGHDT and CDR2 YYEEEE. This CDR3 is built from 16 residues. CDR3 region: CASSRPGGQTIEKQYF. As DNA, the CDR3 is TGTGCCAGCAGCCGCCCTGGGGGACAGACCATAGAGAAGCAGTACTTC.

The gene calls are TRBV5-4 and TRBJ2-1; 9 bases align to TRBD1. CDR1 SGHNT and CDR2 YYREEE come from the germline V gene (reference sequence). With 2 bases clipped from V and 6 bases from J, the junction kept 3 bases outside the gene matches. This CDR3 comprises 14 residues. In DNA form, the CDR3 reads TGTGCCAGCAGCTTCGAGGACAGGGGCAATGAGCAGTTCTTC. Translation: CASSFEDRGNEQFF.

The J gene is TRBJ2-2, the V gene TRBV25-1; 8 nucleotides match TRBD2. After removal of 1 base from V and 6 bases from J, the junction contained 13 bases not matched to a gene. Germline values: CDR1 MGHDK, CDR2 SYGVNS. This CDR3 contains 18 residues. CDR3 sequence: CASSELGSGAPDPGELFF. CDR3 DNA sequence: TGTGCCAGCAGTGAATTGGGTAGCGGGGCCCCCGACCCCGGGGAGCTGTTTTTT.

J is TRBJ2-1 and V is TRBV5-1; 15 positions agree with TRBD2. This CDR3 comprises 17 residues. V lost 4 bases, J lost 8 bases, and 10 bases stayed unmatched. CDR1 and CDR2 (germline): SGHRS, YFSETQ. The CDR3, as DNA: TGCGCCAGCAGCCGAGGACTAGCGGGAGGGGTTGCGTATGAGCAGTTCTTC. It encodes CASSRGLAGGVAYEQFF.

The chain uses TRBV28 and TRBJ2-3, with D possibly matching TRBD1 (5 bases). Between the trimmed V and J ends, which lost 8 bases and 2 bases, there was a span of 11 bases. The CDR3 is 13 residues long. Germline values: CDR1 MDHEN, CDR2 SYDVKM. DNA for the CDR3: TGTGCCAGCCTAGGGGATAACACAGATACGCAGTATTTT. Residues: CASLGDNTDTQYF.

The chain couples TRBV7-3 to TRBJ2-3; 7 bases fit TRBD1. Germline loops: CDR1 SGHTA, CDR2 FQGTGA. Trimming took 5 bases from V and 4 from J; bases not matched to a gene: 6. This CDR3 has 14 residues. DNA of the CDR3: TGTGCCAGCAGCCCCCTCGGGACAGCAGATACGCAGTATTTT. Amino acid sequence: CASSPLGTADTQYF. Based on the CDR3 plus reference TRBV7-3 and TRBJ2-3, the full variable domain is GAGVSQTPSNKVTEKGKYVELRCDPISGHTALYWYRQSLGQGPEFLIYFQGTGAADDSGLPNDRFFAVRPEGSVSTLKIQRTERGDSAVYLCASSPLGTADTQYFGPGTRLTVL.

The genes are TRBV4-1 and TRBJ2-1; 7 positions match TRBD1. Germline CDR1 reads MGHRA; CDR2 reads YSYEKL. This CDR3 spans 15 amino acids. The junction had 7 bases not matched to a gene; V was cut back by 3 bases and J by 5 bases. CDR3: CASSHTDRANNEQFF. The CDR3 DNA reads as TGCGCCAGCAGCCACACCGACAGGGCCAACAATGAGCAGTTCTTC.

The rearrangement links TRBV7-9 to TRBJ2-7, with 7 bases aligning to TRBD2. Germline-derived CDR1 and CDR2 are SEHNR and FQNEAQ (reference sequence). With V trimmed by 8 bases and J by 5 bases, 6 bases remained unmatched. This CDR3 has 12 amino acids. Here the CDR3 DNA reads TGTGCCAGCGAACGGACTAGTAACGAGCAGTACTTC. Translation: CASERTSNEQYF. Using reference TRBV7-9 and TRBJ2-7 for the parts outside the CDR3, the full variable domain is DTGVSQNPRHKITKRGQNVTFRCDPISEHNRLYWYRQTLGQGPEFLTYFQNEAQLEKSRLLSDRFSAERPKGSFSTLEIQRTEQGDSAMYLCASERTSNEQYFGPGTRLTVT.

V gene TRBV6-4 combines with J gene TRBJ1-2, with D possibly TRBD1 on 6 matching bases. The ends were cut back, 4 bases at V and 7 bases at J, with 19 bases in the middle. The CDR3 is 15 amino acids. Per germline, CDR1 MRHNA and CDR2 SNTAGT. CDR3 sequence: CASSALGTPTSGYTF. The CDR3 DNA reads TGTGCCAGCAGTGCGCTAGGGACACCAACTAGTGGCTACACCTTC.

The chain carries TRBV27 and TRBJ1-1, with D perhaps TRBD1 (5 bases). Between the trimmed V and J ends, which lost 2 bases and 4 bases, there was a span of 14 bases. The CDR3 covers 15 residues. Germline loops: CDR1 MNHEY, CDR2 SMNVEV (reference sequence). The CDR3 DNA is TGTGCCAGCAGTTTAGGTCAGGGACTTTTCACTGAAGCTTTCTTT. It specifies CASSLGQGLFTEAFF.

V and J are TRBV5-1 and TRBJ2-2, with 7 bases that match TRBD2. CDR3 size: 16 residues. Germline-derived CDR1 and CDR2 are SGHRS and YFSETQ. The V and J ends lost 1 base and 5 bases, in that order; junction bases with no gene match: 8. DNA for the CDR3: TGCGCCAGCAGCTTGTTCCAAGCGGGAAGAACCGGGGAGCTGTTTTTT. Protein sequence: CASSLFQAGRTGELFF.

This chain links TRBV27 with TRBJ2-1; 7 bases line up with TRBD2. Germline CDR1 reads MNHEY; CDR2 reads SMNVEV (reference sequence). V lost 8 bases and J lost 2; bases outside the gene matches: 6. This CDR3 contains 14 residues. The CDR3 DNA reads TGTGCCAGCGCCGGGGCGGGGGCCTACAATGAGCAGTTCTTC. This sequence encodes CASAGAGAYNEQFF.

V usage is TRBV11-2 and J usage is TRBJ1-1; 11 bases match TRBD1. V shed 1 base, J shed 5 bases, and the junction held 6 bases outside the gene matches. The CDR3 consists of 16 residues. The V gene's germline CDR1 is SGHAT and CDR2 FQNNGV. The CDR3 DNA reads as TGTGCCAGCAGCTTAGGCAAGGACAGGGGGCATACTGAAGCTTTCTTT. This translates into CASSLGKDRGHTEAFF.

J is TRBJ1-6 and V is TRBV9; 9 nucleotides line up with TRBD1. Germline V gene data show CDR1 as SGDLS and CDR2 as YYNGEE. V shed 4 bases, J shed 10 bases, and the junction held 6 bases outside the gene matches. The CDR3 sequence is 14 residues long. The chain's CDR3 is CASSLQGAESPLHF. The CDR3 nucleotides are TGTGCCAGCAGCTTACAGGGGGCGGAATCACCCCTCCACTTT.

The chain recombines TRBV18 with TRBJ2-3; D might be TRBD2 (6 bases). The CDR3 has 15 residues. Trimming removed 5 bases from V and 3 bases from J, with 15 bases in between. Germline values: CDR1 KGHSH, CDR2 LQKENI. CDR3 bases: TGTGCCAGCTCAGCCACTCCCGGGGGAACAGATACGCAGTATTTT. As protein: CASSATPGGTDTQYF.

This clone was seen only once. This chain joins TRBV5-8 and TRBJ2-1, with TRBD1 identical over 7 bases. Trimming took 6 bases from V and 9 from J; bases not matched to a gene: 9. This CDR3 is 13 amino acids long. Germline V gene sequence: CDR1 SGHTS, CDR2 YDEGEE. The chain's CDR3 is CASKPPGGTEQFF. The CDR3 bases are TGTGCCAGCAAACCACCAGGGGGAACTGAGCAGTTCTTC.

This chain joins TRBV6-2 or TRBV6-3 and TRBJ2-7; maybe TRBD1 (7 bases). Trimming left V 4 bases short and J 0 bases short, with 13 bases between. CDR1 and CDR2 from the germline V gene are MNHEY and SVGEGT. The CDR3 is made up of 15 amino acids. CDR3 protein: CASSFWGDSSYEQYF. The CDR3 nucleotides are TGTGCCAGCAGTTTTTGGGGGGACAGCTCCTACGAGCAGTACTTC.

The chain uses TRBV10-3 and TRBJ1-5; D is unclear. The germline V and J ends were trimmed by 6 bases and 0 bases, with 3 bases remaining between them. Germline loops: CDR1 ENHRY, CDR2 SYGVKD. The CDR3 is made up of 12 amino acids. The CDR3 nucleotides are TGTGCCATCAGCGGTAGCAATCAGCCCCAGCATTTT. It is translated as CAISGSNQPQHF.

This clone appeared once. CDR3 in amino acids: CASSVVSGGRKDTQYF. CDR3 DNA: TGTGCCAGCAGCGTAGTCTCAGGGGGCAGAAAAGATACGCAGTATTTT. The rearrangement links TRBV9 to TRBJ2-3; 8 bases are shared with TRBD1. Trimming took 0 bases from V and 5 from J; bases not matched to a gene: 8. The CDR3 has 16 amino acids. Germline values: CDR1 SGDLS, CDR2 YYNGEE. Complete variable domain (other parts from reference TRBV9 and TRBJ2-3): DSGVTQTPKHLITATGQRVTLRCSPRSGDLSVYWYQQSLDQGLQFLIQYYNGEERAKGNILERFSAQQFPDLHSELNLSSLELGDSALYFCASSVVSGGRKDTQYFGPGTRLTVL.

The chain recombines TRBV28 with TRBJ2-7; 7 positions agree with TRBD1. The trim removed 4 bases at V and 3 bases at J, leaving 6 bases unmatched. This CDR3 comprises 14 residues. The germline V gene has CDR1 MDHEN and CDR2 SYDVKM. CDR3 loop: CASSYGTADYEQYF. CDR3 in DNA: TGTGCCAGCAGTTACGGGACAGCTGACTACGAGCAGTACTTC. The full variable domain, with the rest looked up from reference TRBV28 and TRBJ2-7, is DVKVTQSSRYLVKRTGEKVFLECVQDMDHENMFWYRQDPGLGLRLIYFSYDVKMKEKGDIPEGYSVSREKKERFSLILESASTNQTSMYLCASSYGTADYEQYFGPGTRLTVT.

The chain links TRBV5-1 to TRBJ2-7, with TRBD1 matching 11 bases. The CDR3 covers 16 residues. Germline CDR1 reads SGHRS; CDR2 reads YFSETQ. V lost 4 bases and J lost 7; bases outside the gene matches: 13. The chain's CDR3 is CASSPYRTGGLGEQYF. CDR3 coding DNA: TGCGCCAGCAGCCCATATCGGACAGGGGGCTTGGGGGAGCAGTACTTC.

The chain links TRBV2 to TRBJ2-1; 13 bases are shared with TRBD2. V lost 10 bases and J lost 8; bases outside the gene matches: 2. Germline CDR1 and CDR2: SNHLY and FYNNEI. The CDR3 contains 12 residues. This CDR3 reads CAILAGGHEQFF. The CDR3 bases are TGTGCCATACTAGCGGGAGGGCATGAGCAGTTCTTC.